One and the same sample provided the 27 T cell receptor beta chains below, sequenced in a study of human T cells and chemical hapten exposure. The time point here: patch test 1, 2 weeks after DPC sensitization. Indicated treatment: therapeutic diphenylcyclopropenone sensitization with weekly scalp DPC. The template was total RNA from unfractionated whole blood. TCRdb analysed the RACE reads with MiXCR anew, one entry per CDR3 protein. Here the sample spans about 52,000 distinct CDR3 sequences, around 10% being singletons. Sequencing was performed on whole blood, taken in connection with sensitization to the hapten diphenylcyclopropenone (DPC). Every receptor here comes from a woman aged 40 to 55 with alopecia areata. Some clones in this sample may be carry-over from other donors' samples.

The chain is built from TRBV12-3 or TRBV12-4 and TRBJ2-1, with 10 bases fitting TRBD2. There are 15 residues in the CDR3. Trimming cost V 5 bases and J 3 bases; bases outside gene matches: 4. The CDR3 sequence: CASSPSSGGYNEQFF. For the CDR3, the DNA is TGTGCCAGCAGTCCTTCTAGCGGGGGCTACAATGAGCAGTTCTTC.

As DNA, the CDR3 is TGCAGTGCCTCGATCCCAGCGGGAGGATACACAGATACGCAGTATTTT. Amino acids: CSASIPAGGYTDTQYF. The chain links TRBV20-1 to TRBJ2-3; 9 positions agree with TRBD2. CDR1 is DFQATT and CDR2 is SNEGSKA in the germline V gene (reference sequence). V was clipped by 6 bases and J by 2 bases; unmatched bases: 12. The CDR3 is 16 residues long.

This clonotype was found many times. The chain joins TRBV5-5 to TRBJ1-5; D is ambiguous. The V gene lost 1 base and the J gene lost 2 bases, with 13 bases spanning the gap. This CDR3 comprises 16 residues. Germline V gene data show CDR1 as SGHKS and CDR2 as YYEKEE (reference sequence). CDR3 residues: CASSLMRAGGNQPQHF. The DNA of the CDR3 is TGTGCCAGCAGCTTGATGAGGGCTGGAGGCAATCAGCCCCAGCATTTT.

This clonotype was picked up many times. This chain connects TRBV20-1 to TRBJ2-5, with D possibly being TRBD2 (6 bases). CDR1 is DFQATT and CDR2 is SNEGSKA in the germline V gene (reference sequence). V was shortened by 0 bases and J by 7 bases, with 15 bases between the two germline ends. The CDR3 runs to 14 residues. The CDR3 loop is CSARDPRDLGTQYF. CDR3 sequence (DNA): TGCAGTGCTAGAGATCCGAGGGACTTGGGGACCCAGTACTTC.

This clonotype appeared many times. The chain has TRBV20-1 and TRBJ2-1; 8 nucleotides align to TRBD2. Germline CDR1 reads DFQATT; CDR2 reads SNEGSKA (reference sequence). V gave up 6 bases and J gave up 4 bases; unmatched junction bases: 8. CDR3 length: 14 amino acids. The CDR3 is CSATSGSSYNEQFF. The CDR3 nucleotides are TGCAGTGCAACAAGCGGGAGTTCTTACAATGAGCAGTTCTTC.

This sequence joins TRBV28 and TRBJ1-1, with D unresolved. V lost 3 bases and J 8 bases, leaving 10 bases between the germline ends. This CDR3 spans 12 amino acids. Germline V gene lookup returns CDR1 MDHEN and CDR2 SYDVKM. The CDR3 DNA follows: TGTGCCAGCAGTTTGAGTGTTGGCGAAGCTTTCTTT. Protein product: CASSLSVGEAFF.

This clonotype was observed a handful of times. V gene TRBV6-5 combines with J gene TRBJ2-2; 9 positions agree with TRBD2. V dropped 5 bases and J dropped 5; count of bases not matched to a gene: 9. Germline loops: CDR1 MNHEY, CDR2 SVGAGI. The CDR3 is 16 amino acids. In nucleotides, the CDR3 is TGTGCCAGCAGTCCGACTAGCGGAGGGGGGACCGGGGAGCTGTTTTTT. This sequence encodes CASSPTSGGGTGELFF.

This clonotype occurred many times. The genes are TRBV7-9 and TRBJ2-3; 9 bases align to TRBD2. The CDR3 contains 13 residues. Unmatched junction bases numbered 0, after V lost 7 bases and J lost 1 base. Germline V gives CDR1 SEHNR, CDR2 FQNEAQ (reference sequence). Here the CDR3 DNA reads TGTGCCAGCAAGCGGGAGGGCACAGATACGCAGTATTTT. Its translation is CASKREGTDTQYF. Supplemented by reference TRBV7-9 and TRBJ2-3, the full variable domain reads DTGVSQNPRHKITKRGQNVTFRCDPISEHNRLYWYRQTLGQGPEFLTYFQNEAQLEKSRLLSDRFSAERPKGSFSTLEIQRTEQGDSAMYLCASKREGTDTQYFGPGTRLTVL.

The chain couples TRBV5-1 to TRBJ1-4; 8 nucleotides agree with TRBD1. The trim removed 2 bases at V and 7 bases at J, leaving 10 bases unmatched. This CDR3 region has 16 residues. Germline V CDR1 and CDR2: SGHRS, YFSETQ. Written as DNA, the CDR3 is TGCGCCAGCAGCTTCGGACAGGGAACGGCGAGTGAAAAACTGTTTTTT. It translates to CASSFGQGTASEKLFF.

This clonotype was counted a few times. J is TRBJ2-5 and V is TRBV18; D uncertain. CDR3 length: 13 amino acids. Per germline, CDR1 KGHSH and CDR2 LQKENI. Trimming removed 4 bases from V and 0 bases from J, with 6 bases in between. The CDR3 DNA follows: TGTGCCAGCTCACAGACAAACCAAGAGACCCAGTACTTC. It translates to CASSQTNQETQYF. Looking up the rest from reference TRBV18 and TRBJ2-5 gives the full variable domain: NAGVMQNPRHLVRRRGQEARLRCSPMKGHSHVYWYRQLPEEGLKFMVYLQKENIIDESGMPKERFSAEFPKEGPSILRIQQVVRGDSAAYFCASSQTNQETQYFGPGTRLLVL.

The genes are TRBV5-4 and TRBJ1-1, with D possibly matching TRBD1 (6 bases). V was cut by 4 bases and J by 4 bases, with 20 bases left in between. Per the germline V gene, CDR1 is SGHNT and CDR2 is YYREEE (reference sequence). The CDR3 consists of 16 residues. The CDR3 protein is CASSAVGGGLGTEAFF. The CDR3 nucleotides read TGTGCCAGCAGCGCCGTTGGGGGCGGCCTAGGCACTGAAGCTTTCTTT.

This clonotype was counted ten times or more. The rearrangement joins TRBV10-3 to TRBJ2-5; D perhaps matches TRBD1 (5 bases). V lost 0 bases, J lost 2 bases, and 10 bases lay in between. Germline V lookup: CDR1 ENHRY, CDR2 SYGVKD. This CDR3 is built from 15 residues. CDR3 loop: CAISESQDNQETQYF. The DNA for the CDR3 is TGTGCCATCAGTGAGTCGCAGGACAATCAAGAGACCCAGTACTTC.

In this sample, this clonotype turned up many times. The gene calls are TRBV27 and TRBJ1-1; D ambiguous. Germline assignment: CDR1 MNHEY and CDR2 SMNVEV (reference sequence). This CDR3 spans 14 amino acids. With 2 bases removed from V and 1 base from J, the gap between germline ends came to 8 bases. The DNA of the CDR3 is TGTGCCAGCAGTTTAAAGTTAGAGAACACTGAAGCTTTCTTT. This sequence encodes CASSLKLENTEAFF.

This clonotype was recorded many times. The CDR3 sequence is CASSPGTGSEQYF. The CDR3 nucleotides read TGTGCCAGCAGCCCGGGGACAGGCAGCGAGCAGTACTTC. This chain uses TRBV11-2 with TRBJ2-7; 8 bases agree with TRBD1. Trimming took 5 bases from V and 6 from J; bases not matched to a gene: 6. In germline, CDR1 is SGHAT, CDR2 FQNNGV. CDR3 length: 13 amino acids.

In its sample, this clonotype was seen many times. The genes are TRBV12-3 or TRBV12-4 and TRBJ1-2; D might be TRBD1 (5 bases). The CDR3 loop spans 15 amino acids. V lost 2 bases and J 1 base, leaving 11 bases between the germline ends. CDR3 in DNA: TGTGCCAGCAGTTTATGGGACCCACTTAACTATGGCTACACCTTC. This encodes CASSLWDPLNYGYTF.

This clonotype was observed many times. CDR3: CASRFSHRGENIQYF. As DNA, the CDR3 is TGTGCCAGCAGATTTTCCCACAGGGGCGAAAACATTCAGTACTTC. The genes are TRBV7-8 and TRBJ2-4, with TRBD1 matching 7 bases. Germline loops: CDR1 SGHVS, CDR2 FQNEAQ. V shed 6 bases, J shed 5 bases, and the junction held 10 bases outside the gene matches. This CDR3 has 15 amino acids.

The chain recombines TRBV24-1 with TRBJ2-5, with D maybe TRBD1 (6 bases). The length of the CDR3 is 15 residues. Germline V gene sequence: CDR1 KGHDR, CDR2 SFDVKD. Trimming cost V 2 bases and J 5 bases, with 14 bases left between them. CDR3 region: CATSDSGTSRETQYF. The CDR3 DNA sequence: TGTGCCACCAGTGATTCCGGGACATCAAGGGAGACCCAGTACTTC.

This clonotype has ten or more counts. The gene calls are TRBV6-2 or TRBV6-3 and TRBJ1-2, with a possible D match to TRBD1 (5 bases). The germline V gene encodes CDR1 MNHEY and CDR2 SVGEGT. This CDR3 is 13 amino acids long. Between the trimmed V and J ends, which lost 6 bases and 3 bases, there was a span of 11 bases. CDR3 nucleotide sequence: TGTGCCAGCAGGCCGACAGCATACTATGGCTACACCTTC. This translates into CASRPTAYYGYTF.

This clonotype has at least ten counts. In DNA, the CDR3 is TGCGCCAGTAGCGTACAGGGGGGATACAATGAGCAGTTCTTC. Its translation: CASSVQGGYNEQFF. V usage is TRBV10-2 and J usage is TRBJ2-1; TRBD1 matches at 8 bases. The germline CDR1 and CDR2 sequences are WSHSY and SAAADI. V lost 9 bases, J lost 4 bases, and 8 bases stayed unmatched. The CDR3 runs to 14 residues.

V gene TRBV7-9 combines with J gene TRBJ1-5, with D tentatively TRBD1 (5 bases). The germline V gene has CDR1 SEHNR and CDR2 FQNEAQ (reference sequence). This CDR3 spans 13 amino acids. V gave up 4 bases and J gave up 11 bases, with 15 bases separating them. The CDR3 DNA is TGTGCCAGCAGCTACGCGCTGGGGGGGGCCCAGCATTTT. It translates to CASSYALGGAQHF. Full variable domain (remainder filled in from reference TRBV7-9 and TRBJ1-5): DTGVSQNPRHKITKRGQNVTFRCDPISEHNRLYWYRQTLGQGPEFLTYFQNEAQLEKSRLLSDRFSAERPKGSFSTLEIQRTEQGDSAMYLCASSYALGGAQHFGDGTRLSIL.

This clonotype was counted ten times or more. The chain couples TRBV6-1 to TRBJ2-6; 8 bases are shared with TRBD1. The CDR3 contains 17 residues. Losses at the gene ends were 5 bases for V and 0 bases for J; bases not matched to a gene: 6. CDR1 is MNHNS and CDR2 is SASEGT in the germline V gene. The CDR3 protein is CASSRQGTYSGANVLTF. The CDR3 DNA is TGTGCCAGCAGTCGACAGGGGACCTACTCTGGGGCCAACGTCCTGACTTTC.

This clonotype is labeled medium-sized. The chain joins TRBV7-9 to TRBJ1-2, with D hard to call. Trimming shortened V by 5 bases and J by 6 bases, and 10 bases separated the two germline ends. Per the germline V gene, CDR1 is SEHNR and CDR2 is FQNEAQ (reference sequence). This CDR3 contains 12 residues. The DNA for the CDR3 is TGTGCCAGCAGCGTAGAAGAGGATGGCTACACCTTC. It encodes CASSVEEDGYTF. The whole variable domain, filled in from reference TRBV7-9 and TRBJ1-2, reads DTGVSQNPRHKITKRGQNVTFRCDPISEHNRLYWYRQTLGQGPEFLTYFQNEAQLEKSRLLSDRFSAERPKGSFSTLEIQRTEQGDSAMYLCASSVEEDGYTFGSGTRLTVV.

This clonotype was detected ten times or more. The rearrangement links TRBV28 to TRBJ2-7; D might be TRBD1 or TRBD2, each matching 5 bases. The germline CDR1 and CDR2 sequences are MDHEN and SYDVKM. This CDR3 has 14 amino acids. Trimming took off 6 bases at V and 2 bases at J, with 14 bases between the two ends. The CDR3 region is CASRPPGRTYEQYF. In nucleotides, the CDR3 is TGTGCCAGCAGGCCACCGGGACGGACCTACGAGCAGTACTTC.

This clonotype was picked up a small number of times. This chain uses TRBV29-1 with TRBJ2-3; D may match TRBD1 or TRBD2 (5 bases each). The CDR3 has 14 amino acids. Germline V lookup: CDR1 SQVTM, CDR2 ANQGSEA. V lost 4 bases to trimming and J lost 0 bases, with 11 bases between them. CDR3 DNA: TGCAGCGTTGCTCTGGGACCCAGCACAGATACGCAGTATTTT. Translating gives CSVALGPSTDTQYF.

The chain is built from TRBV28 and TRBJ1-5; D gene unclear. The germline gives CDR1 MDHEN, CDR2 SYDVKM. There are 12 residues in the CDR3. Trimming removed 11 bases from V and 4 bases from J, with 12 bases in between. The DNA for the CDR3 is TGTGCCGTAGGGCCGATGAATCAGCCCCAGCATTTT. Protein: CAVGPMNQPQHF.

This clonotype was counted ten times or more. The genes are TRBV4-2 and TRBJ2-1, with D unresolved. The germline V gene has CDR1 LGHNA and CDR2 YNFKEQ. The V end lost 0 bases, the J end lost 4 bases, and 13 bases lay between the germline ends. This CDR3 comprises 16 residues. The CDR3 DNA sequence: TGTGCCAGCAGCCAAGATCCCAGAAGGGTTTACAATGAGCAGTTCTTC. Encoded protein: CASSQDPRRVYNEQFF.

This clonotype was detected many times. The CDR3 DNA follows: TGTGCCAGCTCACCAGTGGACAGGGGGTTGGACACTGAAGCTTTCTTT. This encodes CASSPVDRGLDTEAFF. The chain uses TRBV18 and TRBJ1-1, with 10 bases lining up with TRBD1. This CDR3 comprises 16 residues. The germline V gene has CDR1 KGHSH and CDR2 LQKENI. Trimming took 2 bases from V and 3 from J; bases not matched to a gene: 6.